A selection of T cell receptor beta chains follows, all from one sample in a study of OX40 agonist ivuxolimab in advanced cancers. Repertoires were generated with immunoSEQ multiplex PCR, while TCRdb's copy carries only in-frame clones and drops some. There are around 80,000 clones in the sample; 70% to 90% occur only once, and around 0.7% lies in the top ten. Material: CD4+ or CD8+ T cells sorted from blood, obtained in a trial of the OX40 agonist ivuxolimab. Receptors originate from an adult with an advanced solid tumor such as melanoma, head and neck, liver or kidney cancer. Both conserved end residues are trimmed from each CDR3. Expanded clones get a size class; other rows say once, few or many, or leave the size out.

TRBV5-1	TRBJ1-1	NA	ASSPRGDTEAF
TRBV30	TRBJ2-7	NA	ASGLASYEQY
TRBV30	TRBJ1-1	NA	AWVTGRGWAEAF
TRBV28	TRBJ2-7	NA	ASSSSGQGRYEQY
TRBV13	TRBJ2-1	NA	ASSLGEMWENEQF
TRBV6-5	TRBJ2-4	NA	ASSRKLRGSNIQY
TRBV27	TRBJ1-2	NA	ATGRGGGYT
TRBV6-1	TRBJ1-2	once	ASSGRTVLYGYT
TRBV7-8	TRBJ2-5	NA	ASSLTPNQETQY
TRBV28	TRBJ1-5	NA	ASDNPRQAPNQPQH
TRBV6-6	TRBJ2-1	NA	ASSYLRLRFNEQF
TRBV1	TRBJ1-2	once	TSSQDKGPSNYGYT
TRBV9	TRBJ1-3	once	ASRSNAGNTIY
TRBV2	TRBJ2-2	NA	ASSRTANTGELF
TRBV5-4	TRBJ2-1	NA	ASRLGLAAYNEQF
TRBV5-1	TRBJ2-7	NA	ASSRLSGRASGEQY
TRBV6-1	TRBJ2-1	NA	ASSDGQGEGEQF
TRBV7-3	TRBJ1-1	NA	ASSPDAGGRQNTEAF
TRBV5-4	TRBJ1-6	NA	ASSTYRNNSPLH
TRBV30	TRBJ1-3	NA	AWSVVRGGGNTIY
TRBV5-4	TRBJ2-5	NA	ASSLDGREETQY
TRBV28	TRBJ1-2	NA	ASSLPRSGGGASYGYT
TRBV19	TRBJ1-5	NA	ASSVYQPQH
TRBV5-1	TRBJ2-7	NA	ASSTGTSGRY
TRBV30	TRBJ2-3	NA	AWNRAQGPDTQY
TRBV5-4	TRBJ2-5	NA	ASSSSGVETQY
TRBV4-2	TRBJ2-1	NA	ASSQDSSNWNEQF
TRBV19	TRBJ1-2	few	ASSHRDSSYGYT
TRBV21-1	TRBJ1-1	NA	ASSTNGTGSTMNTEAF
TRBV19	TRBJ1-5	NA	ASGDGQPQH
TRBV5-1	TRBJ2-7	once	ASSLRTSGYSYEQY
TRBV5-4	TRBJ1-3	NA	ASSTGVVGRNTIY
TRBV7-9	TRBJ2-1	few	ASSSSDWGQTNEQF
TRBV30	TRBJ2-5	NA	AWSPAFRGIGQETQY
TRBV29-1	TRBJ2-4	NA	SVRKGSNIQY
TRBV29-1	TRBJ1-1	NA	SVVNRGNTEAF
TRBV9	TRBJ1-2	NA	ASSVDRAGYGYT
TRBV2	TRBJ2-5	NA	ASSEETGATGTQY
TRBV9	TRBJ2-3	NA	ASSRGVEDTQY
TRBV7-9	TRBJ2-5	NA	ASSSGLAGGQETQY
TRBV2	TRBJ2-3	NA	ASSDGLADTDTQY
TRBV18	TRBJ2-2	NA	ASSPDRGLGTGELF
TRBV5-1	TRBJ2-7	NA	ASTTTTASYEQY
TRBV6-1	TRBJ1-5	once	ASSESGDGQPQH
TRBV6-5	TRBJ1-6	NA	ASSYSRQARNSPLH
TRBV7-8	TRBJ2-7	NA	ASSLALGSVREQY
TRBV10-1	TRBJ1-5	few	ASRVPQH
TRBV6-1	TRBJ1-5	NA	ASSEEVRGLGSNQPQH
TRBV5-1	TRBJ1-1	NA	ASALGGVGTEAF
TRBV27	TRBJ1-5	NA	ASSPRDSNQPQH